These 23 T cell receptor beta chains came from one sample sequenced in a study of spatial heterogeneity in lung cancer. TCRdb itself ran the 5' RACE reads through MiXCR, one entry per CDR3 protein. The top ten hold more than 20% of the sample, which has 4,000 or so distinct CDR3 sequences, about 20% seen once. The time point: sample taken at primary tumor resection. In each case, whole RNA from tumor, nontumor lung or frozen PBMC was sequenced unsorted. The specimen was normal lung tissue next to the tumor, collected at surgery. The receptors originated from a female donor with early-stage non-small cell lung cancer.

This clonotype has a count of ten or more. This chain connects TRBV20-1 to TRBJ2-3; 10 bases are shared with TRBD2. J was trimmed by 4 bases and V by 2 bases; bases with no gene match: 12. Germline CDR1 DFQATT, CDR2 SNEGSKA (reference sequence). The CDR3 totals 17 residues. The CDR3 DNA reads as TGCAGTGCTAGATCCCAGACTAGCGGGTATTACTCAGATACGCAGTATTTT. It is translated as CSARSQTSGYYSDTQYF.

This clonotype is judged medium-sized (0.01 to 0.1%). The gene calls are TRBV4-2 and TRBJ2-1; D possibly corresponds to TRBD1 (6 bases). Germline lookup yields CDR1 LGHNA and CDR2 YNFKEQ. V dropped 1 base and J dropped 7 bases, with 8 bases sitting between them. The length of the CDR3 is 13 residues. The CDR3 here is CASSQGGRNEQFF. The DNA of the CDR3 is TGTGCCAGCAGCCAAGGGGGGCGGAATGAGCAGTTCTTC.

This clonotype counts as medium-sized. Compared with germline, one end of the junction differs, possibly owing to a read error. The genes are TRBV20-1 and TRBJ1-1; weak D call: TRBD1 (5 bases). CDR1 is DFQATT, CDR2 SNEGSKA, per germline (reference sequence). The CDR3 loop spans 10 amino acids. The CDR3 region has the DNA TGCAGTGCTAGAGCTGGGACCTTCTTTTTT. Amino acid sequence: CSARAGTFFF.

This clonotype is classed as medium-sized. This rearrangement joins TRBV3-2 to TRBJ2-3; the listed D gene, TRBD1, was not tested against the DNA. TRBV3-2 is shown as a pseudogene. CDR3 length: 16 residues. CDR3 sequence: CASSQDQGHKLDTQYF. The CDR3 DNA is TGTGCCAGCAGCCAAGATCAGGGACATAAACTCGATACGCAGTATTTT.

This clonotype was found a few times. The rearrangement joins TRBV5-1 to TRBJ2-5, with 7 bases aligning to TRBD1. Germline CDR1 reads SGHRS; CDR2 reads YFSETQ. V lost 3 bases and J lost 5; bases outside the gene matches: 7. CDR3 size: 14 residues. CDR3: CASSSTTGMETQYF. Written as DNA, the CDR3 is TGCGCCAGCAGCTCCACGACAGGGATGGAGACCCAGTACTTC.

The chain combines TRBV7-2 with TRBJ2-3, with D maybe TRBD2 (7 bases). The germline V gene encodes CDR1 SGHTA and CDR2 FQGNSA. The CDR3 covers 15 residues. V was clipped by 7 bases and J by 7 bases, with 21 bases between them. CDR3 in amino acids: CASIPWGGAINTQYF. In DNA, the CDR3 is TGTGCCAGCATCCCTTGGGGGGGGGCGATAAATACGCAGTATTTT.

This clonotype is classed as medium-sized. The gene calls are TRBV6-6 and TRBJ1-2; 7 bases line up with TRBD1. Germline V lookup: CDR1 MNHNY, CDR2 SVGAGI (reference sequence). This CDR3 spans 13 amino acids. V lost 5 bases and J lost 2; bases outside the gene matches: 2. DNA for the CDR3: TGTGCCAGCAGTCCACAGGGGAACTATGGCTACACCTTC. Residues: CASSPQGNYGYTF.

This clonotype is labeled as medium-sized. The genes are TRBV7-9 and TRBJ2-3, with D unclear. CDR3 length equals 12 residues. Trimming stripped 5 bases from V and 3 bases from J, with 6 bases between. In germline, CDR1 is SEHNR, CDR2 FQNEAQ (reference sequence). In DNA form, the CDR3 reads TGTGCCAGCAGCGAGGAGACAGATACGCAGTATTTT. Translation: CASSEETDTQYF. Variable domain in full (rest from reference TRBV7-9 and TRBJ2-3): DTGVSQNPRHKITKRGQNVTFRCDPISEHNRLYWYRQTLGQGPEFLTYFQNEAQLEKSRLLSDRFSAERPKGSFSTLEIQRTEQGDSAMYLCASSEETDTQYFGPGTRLTVL.

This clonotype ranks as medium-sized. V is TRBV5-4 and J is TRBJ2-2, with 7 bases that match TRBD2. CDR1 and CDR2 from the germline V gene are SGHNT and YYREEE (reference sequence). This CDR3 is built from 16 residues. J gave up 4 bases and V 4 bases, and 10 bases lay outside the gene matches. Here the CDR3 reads CASSPGGGDLTGELFF. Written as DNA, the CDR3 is TGTGCCAGCAGCCCAGGCGGGGGAGATCTCACCGGGGAGCTGTTTTTT. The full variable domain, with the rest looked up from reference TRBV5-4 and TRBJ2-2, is ETGVTQSPTHLIKTRGQQVTLRCSSQSGHNTVSWYQQALGQGPQFIFQYYREEENGRGNFPPRFSGLQFPNYSSELNVNALELDDSALYLCASSPGGGDLTGELFFGEGSRLTVL.

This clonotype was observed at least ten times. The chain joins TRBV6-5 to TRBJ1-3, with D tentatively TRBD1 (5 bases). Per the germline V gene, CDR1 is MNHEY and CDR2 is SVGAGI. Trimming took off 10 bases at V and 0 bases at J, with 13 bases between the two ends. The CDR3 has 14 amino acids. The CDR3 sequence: CATKSTASGNTIYF. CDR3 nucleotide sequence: TGTGCCACTAAGTCGACAGCCTCTGGAAACACCATATATTTT.

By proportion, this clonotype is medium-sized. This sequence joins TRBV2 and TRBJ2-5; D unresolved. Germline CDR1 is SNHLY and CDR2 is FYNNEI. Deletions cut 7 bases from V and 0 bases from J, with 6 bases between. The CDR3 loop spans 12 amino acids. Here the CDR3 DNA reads TGTGCCAGCAATCTAGACCAAGAGACCCAGTACTTC. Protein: CASNLDQETQYF.

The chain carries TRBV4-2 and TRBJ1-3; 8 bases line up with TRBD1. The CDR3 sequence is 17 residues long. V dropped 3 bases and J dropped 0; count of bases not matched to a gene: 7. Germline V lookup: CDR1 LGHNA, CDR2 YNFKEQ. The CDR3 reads CASSQGDRTDSGNTIYF. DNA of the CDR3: TGTGCCAGCAGCCAGGGGGACAGGACGGACTCTGGAAACACCATATATTTT.

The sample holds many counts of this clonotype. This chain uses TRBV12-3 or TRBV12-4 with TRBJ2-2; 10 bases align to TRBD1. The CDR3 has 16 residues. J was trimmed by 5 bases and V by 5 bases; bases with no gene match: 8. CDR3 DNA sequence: TGTGCCAGCAGTCCGGGGGTGGGACAGGGGACCGGGGAGCTGTTTTTT. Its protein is CASSPGVGQGTGELFF.

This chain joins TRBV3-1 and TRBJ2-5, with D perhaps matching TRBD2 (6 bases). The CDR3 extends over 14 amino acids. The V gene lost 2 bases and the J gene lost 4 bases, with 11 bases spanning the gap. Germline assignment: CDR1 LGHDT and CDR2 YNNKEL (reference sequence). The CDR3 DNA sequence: TGTGCCAGCAGCCAAACTCGGGGGTCAGAGACCCAGTACTTC. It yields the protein CASSQTRGSETQYF.

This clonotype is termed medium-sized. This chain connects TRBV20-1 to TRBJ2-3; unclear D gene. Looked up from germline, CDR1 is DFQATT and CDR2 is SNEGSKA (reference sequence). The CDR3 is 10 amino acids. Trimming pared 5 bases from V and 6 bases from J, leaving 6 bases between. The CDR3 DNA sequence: TGCAGTGCTTTGGATGATACGCAGTATTTT. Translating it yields CSALDDTQYF.

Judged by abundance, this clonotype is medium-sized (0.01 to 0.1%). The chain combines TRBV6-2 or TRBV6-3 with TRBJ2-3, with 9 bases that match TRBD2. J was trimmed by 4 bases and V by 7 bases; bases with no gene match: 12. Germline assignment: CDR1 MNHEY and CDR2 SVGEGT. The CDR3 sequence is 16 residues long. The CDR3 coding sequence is TGTGCCAGCAATCCCGGCGGGGGGGAACTGCCAGATACGCAGTATTTT. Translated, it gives CASNPGGGELPDTQYF.

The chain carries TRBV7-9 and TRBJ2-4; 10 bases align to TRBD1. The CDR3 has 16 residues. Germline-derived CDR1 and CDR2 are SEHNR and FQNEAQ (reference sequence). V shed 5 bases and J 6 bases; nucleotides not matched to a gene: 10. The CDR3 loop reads CASSQIPGQGPNIQYF. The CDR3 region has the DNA TGTGCCAGCAGCCAAATTCCGGGACAGGGGCCAAACATTCAGTACTTC.

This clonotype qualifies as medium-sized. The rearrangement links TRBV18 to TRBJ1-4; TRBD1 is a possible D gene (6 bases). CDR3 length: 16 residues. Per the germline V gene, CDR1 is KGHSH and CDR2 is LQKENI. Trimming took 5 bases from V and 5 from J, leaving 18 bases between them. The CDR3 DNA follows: TGTGCCAGCTCATCACAAAACGGACAGAACAATGAAAAACTGTTTTTT. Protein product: CASSSQNGQNNEKLFF.

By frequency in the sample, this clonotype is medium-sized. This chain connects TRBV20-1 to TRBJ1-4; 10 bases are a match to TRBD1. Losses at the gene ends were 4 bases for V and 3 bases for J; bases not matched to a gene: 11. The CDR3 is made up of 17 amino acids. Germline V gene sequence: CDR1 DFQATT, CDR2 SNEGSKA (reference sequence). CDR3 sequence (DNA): TGCAGTGCTACTAACCGGGACAGGGGATTGGCTAATGAAAAACTGTTTTTT. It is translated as CSATNRDRGLANEKLFF.

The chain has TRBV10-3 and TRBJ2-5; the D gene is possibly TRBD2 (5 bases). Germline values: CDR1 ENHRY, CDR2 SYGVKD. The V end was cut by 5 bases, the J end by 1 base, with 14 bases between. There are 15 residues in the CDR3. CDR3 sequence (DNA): TGTGCCATCAGTAATTGGGAGACTTCCCAAGAGACCCAGTACTTC. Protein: CAISNWETSQETQYF.

The CDR3 protein is CASRPGGAFGEQFF. The CDR3 DNA reads as TGTGCCAGCAGGCCAGGGGGCGCTTTTGGTGAGCAGTTCTTC. The genes are TRBV28 and TRBJ2-1, with TRBD1 matching over 8 bases. CDR1 and CDR2 from the germline V gene are MDHEN and SYDVKM. This CDR3 has 14 amino acids. Trimming at V came to 6 bases and at J to 9 bases, leaving 10 bases not matched to a gene.

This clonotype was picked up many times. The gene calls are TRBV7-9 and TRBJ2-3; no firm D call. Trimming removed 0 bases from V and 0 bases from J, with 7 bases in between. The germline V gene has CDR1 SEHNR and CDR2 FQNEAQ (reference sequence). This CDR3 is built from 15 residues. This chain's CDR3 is CASSLAGLSTDTQYF. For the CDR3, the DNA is TGTGCCAGCAGCTTAGCGGGGTTGAGCACAGATACGCAGTATTTT.

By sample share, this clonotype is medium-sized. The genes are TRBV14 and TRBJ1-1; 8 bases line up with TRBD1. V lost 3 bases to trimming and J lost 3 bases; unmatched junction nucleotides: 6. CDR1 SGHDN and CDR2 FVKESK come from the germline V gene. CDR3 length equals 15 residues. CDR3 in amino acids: CASSQSTGGHTEAFF. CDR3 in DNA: TGTGCCAGCAGCCAGAGTACAGGGGGGCACACTGAAGCTTTCTTT.